This TCR beta chain was captured by sequencing in a study of shared clonotypes between healthy human individuals. In the study overall: CD4 naive cells filled three plates per donor, CD4 memory three, CD8 naive two and CD8 memory one. Overall study results and limits: Across a handful of donors, naive CD4 shared around 5.1%, naive CD8 more than 3%, memory CD4 more than 2%, memory CD8 about 0.4%.

This clone is a singleton in its sample. The antigen is not known. Sorted-subset replicate PCRs used about 200 ng DNA, some 30,000 T cell genomes. Libraries were prepared by immunoSEQ multiplex PCR; TCRdb keeps only in-frame clonotypes and omits some of them. The data contain roughly 2,000,000 clones, around 93% of them singletons. This CDR3 has 11 amino acids. Naive CD8 isolation took CD45RO-negative cells positively selected for CCR7 and excluded terminally differentiated effector memory CD45RA+ cells. Only Caucasian adults living in Nashville, Tennessee made up the donor group. Input material: naive CD8+ T cells from PBMCs. The TCR originated in a man between 18 and 35 years old in good health. Some clones in this sample may be carry-over from other donors' samples. The chain uses TRBV21-1 and TRBJ1-2. TRBV21-1 represents a pseudogene. The chain's CDR3 is CASSKLSGYTF. In nucleotides, the CDR3 is TGTGCCAGCAGCAAATTGAGCGGCTACACCTTC.